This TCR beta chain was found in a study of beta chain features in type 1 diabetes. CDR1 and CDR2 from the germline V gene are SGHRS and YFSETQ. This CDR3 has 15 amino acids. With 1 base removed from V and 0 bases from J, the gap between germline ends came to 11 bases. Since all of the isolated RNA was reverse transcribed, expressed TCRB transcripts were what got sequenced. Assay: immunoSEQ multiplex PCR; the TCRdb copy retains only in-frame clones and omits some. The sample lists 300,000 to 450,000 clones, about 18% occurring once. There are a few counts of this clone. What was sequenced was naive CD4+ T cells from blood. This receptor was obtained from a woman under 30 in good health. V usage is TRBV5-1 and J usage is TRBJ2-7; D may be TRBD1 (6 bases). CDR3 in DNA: TGCGCCAGCAGCTTGAAACAGGGAAGCTCCTACGAGCAGTACTTC. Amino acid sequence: CASSLKQGSSYEQYF.